Sequencing of this TCR beta chain was carried out in a study of beta chain features in type 1 diabetes (dated by TCRdb to the late 2010s). About the study as a whole: No differences in mean age, gender distribution, total cell number or subset yield were found between patients and healthy donors. Regulatory and stem cell-like memory subsets were obtained from only 8 patients and roughly eight healthy donors, while naive and central memory subsets were obtained from all 30 or so donors. The study compared TCRB repertoires of sorted circulating CD4+ T cell subsets between recently diagnosed type 1 diabetes patients and matched healthy donors. Across all samples, roughly 110,000,000 sorted cells were examined, and cell number per subset correlated strongly with RNA yield.

The High Capacity cDNA Reverse Transcription Kit was used to reverse transcribe all of the isolated RNA, meaning that expressed TCRB transcripts were what got sequenced. Deep immunoSEQ sequencing was performed on naive, central memory and regulatory T cell samples, with an average of around 3.4 million total reads per sample. After sorted cells were lysed in RLT buffer, RNA was extracted with DNase-treated RNeasy Micro or Mini kits, with the choice depending on cell number. Each cell subset was processed separately to prevent cross-contamination, with patient and healthy donor samples processed together. The immunoSEQ multiplex PCR was used to amplify TCRB sequences from cDNA, yielding 87-bp fragments that span the CDR3 region. Sequencing of the amplicons was performed on the Illumina HiSeq platform. In the original analysis: Synthetic template baselines were used to correct PCR bias computationally, reads within Hamming distance 2 were collapsed, and singletons that could not be merged were discarded. By aligning reads against IMGT, V, D and J genes, CDR3 length, and insertions or deletions at six rearrangement sites were assigned. Within each subset, clonotype counts were normalized to sorted cell number, after which true diversity and Gini coefficients were computed with the tcR R package. The overlap coefficient, calculated on TCRB nucleotide sequences, was used to measure repertoire sharing. Out-of-frame TCRB sequences from naive cells were analyzed to stand in for the pre-selection repertoire. TCRdb took this table from immuneACCESS and kept in-frame rearrangements with V and J called. Such tables lack part of the clones; where checked against another copy, unresolved V genes explain under half of the gap, and the rest is unexplained. D and trimming were read from the DNA, whereas the V and J calls and clone size are those reported in that table. In this sample the table shows 350,000 to 400,000 clones, approximately 15% of which occur a single time. Approximately 0.02% of the sample is held by the ten biggest clonotypes.

Turning to this clone: Its antigen remains unidentified. Base qualities were left out, and no much larger clone turns up one base away.

Broader findings and caveats from the paper: Fewer insertions and more nucleotide deletions at VDJ recombination sites were observed in patients with type 1 diabetes, implying thymic rearrangement abnormalities. PCR might favor shorter templates, but patient and control samples were amplified and corrected together, so any skew would affect both groups equally. Because small numbers of individuals were included in the HLA sub-analyses, any influence of HLA type on TCRB rearrangement was left unresolved. Naive, central memory and regulatory TCRB repertoires appeared to be more similar among patients than among healthy donors. Because cDNA was sequenced instead of genomic DNA, highly expressing activated cells could be over-represented, though the groups showed no difference in activation or CD3 levels. Type 1 diabetes patients showed a moderate but significant shortening of TCRB CDR3 length in all four CD4+ subsets.

From each donor, a single peripheral blood sample of about 110 mL on average was drawn into heparinised tubes. Using a panel that included CD45RO, CCR7, CD25, CD127, CD95 and CD27, naive, central memory, regulatory and stem cell-like memory CD4+ T cells were sorted on a BD FACSAria II. Purity was above 98% for every sorted population. Right away, PBMCs were isolated by Lymphoprep density gradient centrifugation and were stained directly, with no culture step. Samples were stained and sorted in pairs, with one healthy donor and one patient per experiment, so that batch effects were minimized. The CDR3 measures 15 amino acids from cysteine to phenylalanine. The sequence is cut down to CDR3 DNA, 45 bases in frame from base 1. For CDR1 and CDR2, the germline V gene (reference sequence) lists LNHDA and SQIVND. The trim is 3 bases for V and 5 bases for J, with a gap of 14 bases between the germline ends.

The rearrangement joined TRBV19 to TRBJ1-5; the D gene is perhaps TRBD1, on 6 matching bases. The source material was naive CD4+ T cells from blood. In light of the paper, this sample's cell subset or site label describes: true naive CD4+ T cells. This sequence originates from a woman aged 18 to 35 in good health. The CDR3 region: CASSIKGVEDQPQHF. The DNA sequence reads TGTGCCAGTAGTATTAAGGGGGTTGAAGATCAGCCCCAGCATTTT.